This T cell receptor beta chain was sequenced in a study of spatial heterogeneity in lung cancer (dated by TCRdb to the late 2010s). The study in broad terms: Beta-chain transcripts were consistently detected in greater numbers than alpha-chain transcripts, which likely reflects a higher abundance of beta-chain transcripts. In non-small cell lung cancer, the study quantitatively compared TCR alpha and beta repertoires across several tumor regions, matched nontumor lung, and blood. Both alpha and beta chains were TCR-sequenced in samples taken at surgery, namely 220 tumor regions, around 64 matched nontumor lung samples and about 52 PBMC samples. In the raw uncorrected reads, each unique combination of TCR and UMI appeared more than ten times on average. Nonsynonymous mutation counts, determined by whole-exome sequencing of tumor tissue, were related to TCR repertoire features. A strong correlation was found between TCR transcript counts in tumor regions and a T cell transcriptional module score from matched bulk RNA-seq. General conclusions and limits of the study: Confirming at a functional level the hypothesis that regional TCRs recognize regional mutations was considered to require additional single-cell paired TCR alpha and beta sequencing. Counts of ubiquitous and regional expanded TCRs were found to correlate with counts of ubiquitous and regional nonsynonymous mutations, respectively. A correlation was observed between the number of expanded intratumoral alpha and beta TCRs and the tumor nonsynonymous mutation count. Estimated TCR-seq coverage of tumor T cells was only about 6.5% for alpha chains and about 14% for beta chains.

From a lookup of the germline V gene, CDR1 and CDR2 are SGHVS and FNYEAQ. From the cysteine through the phenylalanine, the CDR3 covers 15 amino acids. The sequence is cut down to CDR3 DNA, 45 bases in frame from base 1. Clipping removes 2 bases from V and 3 bases from J, with 2 as the unmatched junction base count. In the paper's terms, the time point label means: sample taken at primary tumor resection. Donors were about 70 patients with early-stage, untreated non-small cell lung cancer from the lung TRACERx cohort. For TCR sequencing, whole RNA was extracted from tumor and nontumor lung tissue, or from cryopreserved PBMC samples, and no cell sorting was done. Only patients for whom sufficient RNA was available from at least two tumor regions were selected for TCR sequencing. Tumor and adjacent nontumor lung specimens were reviewed by a lung pathologist before selection. There are many counts of this clonotype. Its antigen is currently not known. There are no base qualities to consult, and no much larger clone falls within one base.

The library was built by means of 5' RACE. The sequencing machine was a NextSeq 500. The TCR library protocol attached a unique molecular identifier to each TCR cDNA molecule to allow correction of PCR and sequencing errors. The paper's processing steps were these. Decombinator tools were used for TCR identification, UMI-based error correction and CDR3 extraction. TCRs above a frequency of 2 per 1,000, corresponding to the top 1% of the tumor frequency distribution, were defined as expanded. Expanded tumor TCRs were classed as regional if statistically deemed absent (corrected P<0.05) from at least one tumor region, otherwise ubiquitous. Renyi diversity was calculated using the R vegan package after each repertoire was subsampled 100 times to 5,000 TCRs. CDR3 similarity networks were built from amino acid triplet string-kernel similarity, with CDR3s being connected when pairwise similarity was above 0.82. TCRdb trimmed the raw reads at Q25, called clones with MiXCR and kept productive beta chains. Entries that share a CDR3 protein sequence are merged under the most common genes and DNA. Here the V and J calls rest on TCRdb's processing, not on the authors' analysis. This sample is represented by under 20,000 distinct CDR3 sequences; approximately 6.2% of them were singletons. Around 7% of the sample is held by the ten biggest clonotypes.

The origin of this receptor is a male donor with early-stage non-small cell lung cancer. The chain couples TRBV7-6 to TRBJ1-5, and 9 junctional nucleotides match TRBD1. The specimen comprised lung tumor tissue, sampled at surgery. The DNA sequence follows: TGTGCCAGCAGCTTAAACAGGGGGCACAATCAGCCCCAGCATTTT. Its protein is CASSLNRGHNQPQHF.